These 24 T cell receptor beta chains were all obtained from the same sample, sequenced in a study of CD4 T cells in relation to SARS-CoV-2 and coronaviruses. Here immunoSEQ multiplex PCR was the method, and the copy in TCRdb shows in-frame clones only, minus some. The data contain about 30,000 clones, about three quarters of them singletons. These receptors have no known antigen. Source material: memory CD4+ T cells from PBMCs, cultured in vitro. The receptors were sampled from an adult with COVID-19.

This clone came up a few times. The V and J genes are TRBV7-2 and TRBJ1-6; possible D gene TRBD1, 6 bases. The germline CDR1 and CDR2 sequences are SGHTA and FQGNSA. The CDR3 runs to 17 residues. Trimming left V 7 bases short and J 3 bases short, with 19 bases between. The CDR3 here is CASTKPGGDFYNSPLHF. CDR3 nucleotide sequence: TGTGCCAGCACCAAGCCGGGGGGCGATTTCTATAATTCACCCCTCCACTTT.

This chain connects TRBV7-9 to TRBJ2-5, with TRBD2 matching 13 bases. The CDR3 length is 16 residues. The V segment lost 5 bases and the J segment 2 bases; nucleotides outside the gene matches: 5. Germline CDR1 is SEHNR and CDR2 is FQNEAQ (reference sequence). CDR3 sequence (DNA): TGTGCCAGCAGCCCCTCGGGACTAGCGGGACAAGAGACCCAGTACTTC. Its translation: CASSPSGLAGQETQYF.

The rearrangement uses TRBV2 and TRBJ1-4; unclear D gene. CDR1 is SNHLY, CDR2 FYNNEI, per germline. This CDR3 is built from 15 residues. The V gene lost 4 bases and the J gene lost 6 bases, with 15 bases spanning the gap. CDR3 nucleotides: TGTGCCAGCAGTGGAAGAGACACGGGAGATGAAAAACTGTTTTTT. It is translated as CASSGRDTGDEKLFF.

The chain links TRBV5-4 to TRBJ2-5; TRBD1 agrees at 8 bases. Unmatched junction bases numbered 7, after V lost 4 bases and J lost 5 bases. CDR3 size: 14 residues. Germline values: CDR1 SGHNT, CDR2 YYREEE (reference sequence). The CDR3 is CASSPDRVGETQYF. In nucleotides, the CDR3 is TGTGCCAGCAGCCCGGACAGGGTGGGGGAGACCCAGTACTTC.

V and J are TRBV10-3 and TRBJ2-7; 15 bases map to TRBD2. CDR3 length: 14 residues. Germline trimming cut 8 bases from V and 5 bases from J; bases unmatched to any gene: 4. Germline V gene lookup returns CDR1 ENHRY and CDR2 SYGVKD. The CDR3 protein is CAIGWTSGRDEQYF. The CDR3 DNA reads as TGTGCCATCGGATGGACTAGCGGGAGGGACGAGCAGTACTTC.

V usage is TRBV28 and J usage is TRBJ2-3, with 11 bases that match TRBD1. The CDR3 length is 15 residues. V was pared by 3 bases and J by 5 bases, with 4 bases of the junction left unmatched. Germline V gene data show CDR1 as MDHEN and CDR2 as SYDVKM. The CDR3 nucleotides read TGTGCCAGCAGTTTCGCGGGACAGGGGGGAGATACGCAGTATTTT. This encodes CASSFAGQGGDTQYF.

This clone appeared once. V gene TRBV29-1 combines with J gene TRBJ2-5, with 9 bases that match TRBD2. V shed 6 bases, J shed 5 bases, and the junction held 13 bases outside the gene matches. Germline-derived CDR1 and CDR2 are SQVTM and ANQGSEA. The CDR3 length is 15 residues. The CDR3 spells CSVQTRGRAVETQYF. The CDR3 nucleotides are TGCAGCGTACAAACCCGCGGGAGGGCCGTCGAGACCCAGTACTTC.

V is TRBV5-1 and J is TRBJ2-2, with 9 bases fitting TRBD1. CDR3 length: 15 residues. The germline gives CDR1 SGHRS, CDR2 YFSETQ. With V trimmed by 7 bases and J by 0 bases, 4 bases remained unmatched. This chain's CDR3 is CASSTGGTNTGELFF. CDR3 coding DNA: TGCGCCAGCTCAACAGGGGGCACGAACACCGGGGAGCTGTTTTTT.

J is TRBJ2-1 and V is TRBV28; D gene ambiguous. The V gene's germline CDR1 is MDHEN and CDR2 SYDVKM. There are 17 residues in the CDR3. V dropped 2 bases and J dropped 7 bases, with 21 bases sitting between them. DNA for the CDR3: TGTGCCAGCAGTTTACCCCCTCTAGTATTCGGTGATAATGAGCAGTTCTTC. Its protein is CASSLPPLVFGDNEQFF.

Remarks on this clone: One end of the junction varies from germline; a read error may be responsible. This chain links TRBV5-1 with TRBJ1-2; D gene unclear. Germline values: CDR1 SGHRS, CDR2 YFSETQ. The CDR3 covers 16 residues. The CDR3 DNA reads TGCGCCGGCAGCTTGTATTTTGGGGATACTAACTATGGCTACACCTTC. Protein product: CAGSLYFGDTNYGYTF.

This clone was detected only a few times. The chain is built from TRBV7-9 and TRBJ1-1; no clear D. Trimming cost V 5 bases and J 1 base, with 8 bases left between them. The CDR3 runs 13 residues. CDR1 and CDR2 from the germline V gene are SEHNR and FQNEAQ (reference sequence). The chain's CDR3 is CASSLQENTEAFF. Written as DNA, the CDR3 is TGTGCCAGCAGCCTCCAGGAGAACACTGAAGCTTTCTTT.

This clone was seen only once. This sequence joins TRBV2 and TRBJ2-5; possibly TRBD2 for D (5 bases). The CDR3 runs to 14 residues. Germline lookup yields CDR1 SNHLY and CDR2 FYNNEI. Trimming removed 4 bases from V and 1 base from J, with 10 bases in between. This CDR3 reads CASSAAGLQETQYF. The CDR3, as DNA: TGTGCCAGCAGTGCGGCAGGACTCCAAGAGACCCAGTACTTC.

CDR3 amino acids: CASSTIRGKRALAKNIQYF. The CDR3 DNA reads TGTGCCAGCAGCACGATACGAGGGAAAAGGGCGCTAGCCAAAAACATTCAGTACTTC. V is TRBV9 and J is TRBJ2-4; D might be TRBD2 (5 bases). Germline CDR1 and CDR2: SGDLS and YYNGEE. The CDR3 has 19 residues. The V and J ends lost 4 bases and 0 bases respectively, with 23 bases between them.

The gene calls are TRBV5-1 and TRBJ2-2; D is ambiguous. Germline lookup yields CDR1 SGHRS and CDR2 YFSETQ. V lost 1 base to trimming and J lost 0 bases, with 7 bases between them. CDR3 length: 15 residues. CDR3 loop: CASSLSTANTGELFF. The CDR3 DNA reads as TGCGCCAGCAGCTTGTCAACGGCGAACACCGGGGAGCTGTTTTTT.

V and J are TRBV4-3 and TRBJ1-6; TRBD1 matches 7 bases. CDR1 is LGHNA, CDR2 YSLEER, per germline. The CDR3 runs 16 residues. Losses at the gene ends were 0 bases for V and 9 bases for J; bases not matched to a gene: 8. This CDR3 reads CASSQDITGVGSPLHF. The CDR3 DNA reads TGCGCCAGCAGCCAAGATATTACAGGGGTGGGTTCACCCCTCCACTTT.

The gene calls are TRBV6-5 and TRBJ2-3; D not resolved. Germline CDR1 and CDR2: MNHEY and SVGAGI. V lost 4 bases and J lost 2, with 4 bases in between. This CDR3 has 12 residues. This CDR3 reads CASSSTTDTQYF. CDR3 nucleotides: TGTGCCAGCAGTTCAACCACAGATACGCAGTATTTT.

The V call is TRBV9, the J call TRBJ2-7; weak D call: TRBD1 (5 bases). Germline CDR1 SGDLS, CDR2 YYNGEE. The CDR3 totals 14 residues. V was cut by 0 bases and J by 5 bases, with 12 bases left in between. The DNA of the CDR3 is TGTGCCAGCAGCGTAGGGCAGGGAAGCGACGAGCAGTACTTC. Its protein is CASSVGQGSDEQYF.

V usage is TRBV9 and J usage is TRBJ2-6; no clear D. Germline V gene data show CDR1 as SGDLS and CDR2 as YYNGEE. The V end lost 3 bases, the J end lost 0 bases, and 10 bases lay between the germline ends. The CDR3 runs 16 residues. The DNA of the CDR3 is TGTGCCAGCAGCGGAGGTAGGGACTCTGGGGCCAACGTCCTGACTTTC. Its protein product is CASSGGRDSGANVLTF.

The chain has TRBV9 and TRBJ2-2, with 12 bases lining up with TRBD2. With 4 bases clipped from V and 4 bases from J, the junction kept 5 bases outside the gene matches. The CDR3 extends over 16 amino acids. Germline V gene data show CDR1 as SGDLS and CDR2 as YYNGEE. The CDR3 sequence is CASSPRTSGITGELFF. The CDR3 bases are TGTGCCAGCAGCCCCCGGACTAGCGGGATCACCGGGGAGCTGTTTTTT. Complete variable domain (other parts from reference TRBV9 and TRBJ2-2): DSGVTQTPKHLITATGQRVTLRCSPRSGDLSVYWYQQSLDQGLQFLIQYYNGEERAKGNILERFSAQQFPDLHSELNLSSLELGDSALYFCASSPRTSGITGELFFGEGSRLTVL.

The V and J genes are TRBV19 and TRBJ2-7; 7 bases fit TRBD2. V was clipped by 3 bases and J by 0 bases; unmatched bases: 5. This CDR3 spans 15 amino acids. Germline V gene data show CDR1 as LNHDA and CDR2 as SQIVND (reference sequence). CDR3 amino acids: CASSIWLADSYEQYF. The CDR3 nucleotides are TGTGCCAGTAGTATCTGGCTAGCGGACTCCTACGAGCAGTACTTC.

The sample holds a few counts of this clone. The V and J genes are TRBV19 and TRBJ2-7, with 11 bases lining up with TRBD1. This CDR3 region has 15 residues. V shed 6 bases, J shed 5 bases, and the junction held 9 bases outside the gene matches. From germline, CDR1 is LNHDA and CDR2 SQIVND (reference sequence). This CDR3 reads CASRPGQGALHEQYF. CDR3 in DNA: TGTGCCAGTAGGCCTGGACAGGGGGCGCTCCACGAGCAGTACTTC. Filled out from reference TRBV19 and TRBJ2-7, the complete variable domain reads DGGITQSPKYLFRKEGQNVTLSCEQNLNHDAMYWYRQDPGQGLRLIYYSQIVNDFQKGDIAEGYSVSREKKESFPLTVTSAQKNPTAFYLCASRPGQGALHEQYFGPGTRLTVT.

The gene calls are TRBV5-4 and TRBJ2-5, with 10 bases fitting TRBD2. The CDR3 contains 17 residues. V was pared by 0 bases and J by 4 bases, with 9 bases of the junction left unmatched. CDR1 and CDR2 from the germline V gene are SGHNT and YYREEE (reference sequence). Here the CDR3 reads CASSLGLSGRLRETQYF. The CDR3 nucleotides read TGTGCCAGCAGCTTGGGTCTTAGCGGGAGGCTCCGAGAGACCCAGTACTTC.

The chain has TRBV28 and TRBJ1-5; D ambiguous. The CDR3 is 16 amino acids. Germline-derived CDR1 and CDR2 are MDHEN and SYDVKM. Trimming took 6 bases from V and 1 from J, leaving 16 bases between them. The chain's CDR3 is CASRPGGRGSNQPQHF. In nucleotides, the CDR3 is TGTGCCAGCAGACCCGGTGGGAGAGGGAGCAATCAGCCCCAGCATTTT.

Remarks on this clone: Compared with germline, one end of the junction differs, possibly owing to a read error. The chain links TRBV29-1 to TRBJ1-1; 10 bases agree with TRBD1. CDR1 is SQVTM, CDR2 ANQGSEA, per germline. The CDR3 length is 15 residues. As DNA, the CDR3 is TGCAGCGTTCCCGGGACAGGGGTTTTGAAAACTGAAGCTTTCTTT. Its protein is CSVPGTGVLKTEAFF.